What follows is one TCR beta chain and its context. Per the original methods: By means of reference gene primer amplification, nucleated cell counts were estimated. The repertoire was sequenced with immunoSEQ multiplex PCR; TCRdb's copy has only in-frame clones and lacks some. D and trimming were read from the DNA, whereas the V and J calls and clone size are those reported in that table. Found here are approximately 90,000 clones, about 89% of them singletons; the top ten hold under 9.5%. The data stem from a study of blood T cell repertoires in COVID-19. Study information: The samples span acute and convalescent COVID-19 from the United States, Italy and Spain. The analysed material was cDNA or gDNA that came from T cells, B-cell-depleted T cells, or PBMCs.

Sequenced: peripheral blood. The TCR sequence derives from a man aged 50-59 years with acute or convalescent COVID-19.

CDR3 nucleotide sequence: TGTGCCAGCAGCGGGGTTAATGAAAAACTGTTTTTT. Translating gives CASSGVNEKLFF. V usage is TRBV25-1 and J usage is TRBJ1-4; no definite D call. CDR3 length: 12 amino acids. The V and J ends lost 6 bases and 4 bases respectively, with 6 bases between them. The germline gives CDR1 MGHDK, CDR2 SYGVNS.